There are a few counts of the clone carrying this TCR beta chain. The antigen remains unidentified. V was cut by 3 bases and J by 2 bases, with 12 bases left in between. The CDR3 runs to 15 residues. In germline, CDR1 is KGHDR, CDR2 SFDVKD. Findings of the study overall: In terms of TCR gene usage, tumor memory CD4+ T cells clustered together with blood and lymph node memory CD4+ cells, as well as with lymph node naive CD4+ cells. The larger-cohort validation was restricted to a single TCR beta V-J rearrangement rather than whole repertoires.

Full-length variable regions came from constant-region reverse primers plus semi-nested Nested Universal Primer A PCR. TCRdb re-called the 5' RACE reads through MiXCR, storing one row per CDR3 protein. The sample shows more than 55,000 distinct CDR3 sequences, less than 30% of them seen only once. Cells sorted as Tregs were CD4+, CD25+ and CD127-/low. V gene TRBV24-1 combines with J gene TRBJ2-5; D may be TRBD1 (5 bases). The sequenced sample was tumor-infiltrating Tregs sorted from the breast tumor. This TCR was recovered from a female donor with breast cancer. This CDR3 is CATSDPSTAQETQYF. The CDR3 DNA follows: TGTGCCACCAGTGATCCTTCGACAGCACAAGAGACCCAGTACTTC.